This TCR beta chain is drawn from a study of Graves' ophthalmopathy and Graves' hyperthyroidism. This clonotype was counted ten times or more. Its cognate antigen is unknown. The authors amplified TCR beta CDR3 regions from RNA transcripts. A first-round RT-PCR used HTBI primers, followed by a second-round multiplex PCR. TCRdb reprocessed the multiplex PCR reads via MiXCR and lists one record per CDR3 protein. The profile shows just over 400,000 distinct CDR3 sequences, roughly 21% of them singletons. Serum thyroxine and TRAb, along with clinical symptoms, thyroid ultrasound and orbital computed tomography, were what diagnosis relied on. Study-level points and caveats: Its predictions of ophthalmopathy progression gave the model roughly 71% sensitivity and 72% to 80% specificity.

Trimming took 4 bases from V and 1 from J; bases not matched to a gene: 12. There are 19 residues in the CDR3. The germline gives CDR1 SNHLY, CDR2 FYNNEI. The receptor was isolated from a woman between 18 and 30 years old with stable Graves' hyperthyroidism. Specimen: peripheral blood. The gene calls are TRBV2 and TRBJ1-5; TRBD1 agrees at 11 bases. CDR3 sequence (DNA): TGTGCCAGCAGTGCGGACAGGGGGCGAACAATTAGGAGCAATCAGCCCCAGCATTTT. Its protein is CASSADRGRTIRSNQPQHF. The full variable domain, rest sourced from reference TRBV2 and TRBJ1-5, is EPEVTQTPSHQVTQMGQEVILRCVPISNHLYFYWYRQILGQKVEFLVSFYNNEISEKSEIFDDQFSVERPDGSNFTLKIRSTKLEDSAMYFCASSADRGRTIRSNQPQHFGDGTRLSIL.